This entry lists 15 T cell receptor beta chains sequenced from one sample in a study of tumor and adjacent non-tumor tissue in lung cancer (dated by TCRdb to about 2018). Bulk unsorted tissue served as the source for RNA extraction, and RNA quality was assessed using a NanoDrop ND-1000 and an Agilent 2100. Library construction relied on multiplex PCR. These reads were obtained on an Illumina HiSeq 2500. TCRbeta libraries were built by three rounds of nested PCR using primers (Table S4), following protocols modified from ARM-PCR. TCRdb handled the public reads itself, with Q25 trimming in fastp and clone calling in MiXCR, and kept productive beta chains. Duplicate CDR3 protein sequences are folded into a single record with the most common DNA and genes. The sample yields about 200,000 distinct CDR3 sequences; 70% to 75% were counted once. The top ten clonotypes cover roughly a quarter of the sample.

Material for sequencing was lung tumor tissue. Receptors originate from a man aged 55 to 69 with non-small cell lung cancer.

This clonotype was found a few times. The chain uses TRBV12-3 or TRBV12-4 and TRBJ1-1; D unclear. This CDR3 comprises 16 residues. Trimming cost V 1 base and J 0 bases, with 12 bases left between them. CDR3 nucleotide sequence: TGTGCCAGCAGTTTAGGCCCCCGTAGGATGAACACTGAAGCTTTCTTT. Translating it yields CASSLGPRRMNTEAFF.

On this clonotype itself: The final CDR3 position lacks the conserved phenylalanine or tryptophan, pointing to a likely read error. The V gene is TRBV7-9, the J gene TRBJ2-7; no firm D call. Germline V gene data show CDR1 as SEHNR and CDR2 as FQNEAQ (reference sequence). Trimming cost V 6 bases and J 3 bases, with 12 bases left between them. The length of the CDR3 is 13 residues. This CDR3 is CASSREPVYEQYL. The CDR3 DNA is TGTGCCAGCAGTCGAGAACCGGTCTACGAGCAGTACCTC.

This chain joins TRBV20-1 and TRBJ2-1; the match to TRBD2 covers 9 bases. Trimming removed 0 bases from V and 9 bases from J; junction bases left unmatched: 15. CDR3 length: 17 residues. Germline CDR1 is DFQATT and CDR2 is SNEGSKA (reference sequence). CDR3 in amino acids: CSARDILLGGGAGEQFF. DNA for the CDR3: TGCAGTGCTAGAGATATATTATTAGGCGGGGGGGCCGGTGAGCAGTTCTTC.

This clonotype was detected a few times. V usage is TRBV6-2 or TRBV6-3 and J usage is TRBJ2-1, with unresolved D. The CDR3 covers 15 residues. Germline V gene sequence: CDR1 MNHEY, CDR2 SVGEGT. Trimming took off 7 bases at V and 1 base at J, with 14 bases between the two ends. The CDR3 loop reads CASTKVLVSYNEQFF. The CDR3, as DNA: TGTGCCAGCACCAAGGTACTCGTTTCCTACAATGAGCAGTTCTTC.

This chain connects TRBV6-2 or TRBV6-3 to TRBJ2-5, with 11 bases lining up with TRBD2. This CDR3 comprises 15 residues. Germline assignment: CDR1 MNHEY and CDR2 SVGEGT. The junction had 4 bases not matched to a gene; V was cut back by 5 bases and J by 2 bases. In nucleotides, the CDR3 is TGTGCCAGCAGTAACGGGACTAGCGGTCAAGAGACCCAGTACTTC. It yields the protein CASSNGTSGQETQYF.

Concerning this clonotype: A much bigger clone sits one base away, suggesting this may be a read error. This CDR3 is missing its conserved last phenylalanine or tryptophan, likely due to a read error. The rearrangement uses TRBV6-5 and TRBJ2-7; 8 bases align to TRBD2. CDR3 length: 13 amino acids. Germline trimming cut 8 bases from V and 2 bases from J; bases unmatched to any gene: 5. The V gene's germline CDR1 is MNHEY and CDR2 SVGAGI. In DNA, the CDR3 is TGTGCCAGCTGTGATAGCGGGACCTACGAGCAGTACCTC. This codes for CASCDSGTYEQYL.

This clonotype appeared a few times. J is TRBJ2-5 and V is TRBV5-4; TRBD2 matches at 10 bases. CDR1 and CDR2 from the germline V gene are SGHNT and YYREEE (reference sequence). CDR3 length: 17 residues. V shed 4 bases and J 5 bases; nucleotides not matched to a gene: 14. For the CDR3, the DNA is TGTGCCAGCAGCAGCCCGACTAGCGGGTTAGGGCGGGAGACCCAGTACTTC. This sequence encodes CASSSPTSGLGRETQYF.

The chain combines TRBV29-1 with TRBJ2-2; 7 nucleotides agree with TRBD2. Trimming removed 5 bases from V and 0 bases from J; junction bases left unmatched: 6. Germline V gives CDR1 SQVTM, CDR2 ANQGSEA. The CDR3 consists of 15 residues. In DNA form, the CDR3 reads TGCAGCGTTCGGATACTAGCGACGAACACCGGGGAGCTGTTTTTT. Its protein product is CSVRILATNTGELFF.

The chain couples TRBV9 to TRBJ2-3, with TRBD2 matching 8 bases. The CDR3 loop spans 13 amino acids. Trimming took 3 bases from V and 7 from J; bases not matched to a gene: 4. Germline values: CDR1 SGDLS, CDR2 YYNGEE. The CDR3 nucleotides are TGTGCCAGCAGCGCGCTAGCGGGTCATACGCAGTATTTT. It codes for CASSALAGHTQYF. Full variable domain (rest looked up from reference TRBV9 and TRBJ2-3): DSGVTQTPKHLITATGQRVTLRCSPRSGDLSVYWYQQSLDQGLQFLIQYYNGEERAKGNILERFSAQQFPDLHSELNLSSLELGDSALYFCASSALAGHTQYFGPGTRLTVL.

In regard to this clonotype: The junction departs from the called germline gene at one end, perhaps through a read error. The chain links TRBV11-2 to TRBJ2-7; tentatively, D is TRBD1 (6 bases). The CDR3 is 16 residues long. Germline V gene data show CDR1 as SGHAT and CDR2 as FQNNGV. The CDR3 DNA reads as TGTGCCAACAGCTTTAGGTCGTCGGGTCAGGGGAACGAGCAGTACTTC. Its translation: CANSFRSSGQGNEQYF.

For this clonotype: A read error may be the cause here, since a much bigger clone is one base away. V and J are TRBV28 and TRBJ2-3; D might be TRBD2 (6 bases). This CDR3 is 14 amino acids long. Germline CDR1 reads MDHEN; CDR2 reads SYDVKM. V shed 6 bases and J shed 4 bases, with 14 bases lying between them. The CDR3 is CASRRLGAADTQYF. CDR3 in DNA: TGTGCCAGCAGGAGACTAGGGGCTGCAGATACGCAGTATTTT.

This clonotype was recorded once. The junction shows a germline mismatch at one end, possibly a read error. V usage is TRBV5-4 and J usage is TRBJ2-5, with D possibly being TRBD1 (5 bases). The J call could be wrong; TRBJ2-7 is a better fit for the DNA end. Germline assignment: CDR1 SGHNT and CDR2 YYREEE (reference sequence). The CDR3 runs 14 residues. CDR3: CTSSPVGASYEQYF. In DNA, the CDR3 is TGTACCAGCAGTCCGGTAGGGGCCTCCTACGAGCAGTACTTC.

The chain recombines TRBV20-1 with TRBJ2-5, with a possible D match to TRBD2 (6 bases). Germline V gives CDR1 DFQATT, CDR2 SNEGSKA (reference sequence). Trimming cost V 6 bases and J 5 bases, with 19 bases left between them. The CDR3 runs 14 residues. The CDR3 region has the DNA TGCAGTGCCATAAGTGGAGGGGCCGGGGAGACCCAGTACTTC. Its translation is CSAISGGAGETQYF.

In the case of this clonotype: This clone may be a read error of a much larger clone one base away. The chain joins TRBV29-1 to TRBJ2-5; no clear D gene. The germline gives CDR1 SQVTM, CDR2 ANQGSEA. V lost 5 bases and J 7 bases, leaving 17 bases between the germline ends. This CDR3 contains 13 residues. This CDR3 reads CSVLEWIEGTQYF. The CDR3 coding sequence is TGCAGCGTTCTGGAATGGATTGAAGGGACCCAGTACTTC. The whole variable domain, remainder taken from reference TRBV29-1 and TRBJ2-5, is SAVISQKPSRDICQRGTSLTIQCQVDSQVTMMFWYRQQPGQSLTLIATANQGSEATYESGFVIDKFPISRPNLTFSTLTVSNMSPEDSSIYLCSVLEWIEGTQYFGPGTRLLVL.

Here the CDR3 DNA reads TGTGCCAGCAGCTTGGGACTACTCTACAATGAGCAGTTCTTC. Translating gives CASSLGLLYNEQFF. This chain links TRBV11-2 with TRBJ2-1; TRBD2 agrees at 7 bases. The trim removed 3 bases at V and 3 bases at J, leaving 2 bases unmatched. Per the germline V gene, CDR1 is SGHAT and CDR2 is FQNNGV. This CDR3 spans 14 amino acids.